This entry lists 22 T cell receptor beta chains sequenced from one sample in a study. Tregs were sorted as CD4+CD25+CD127-/low cells. TCRdb reanalysed the 5' RACE reads using MiXCR and keeps one entry per CDR3 protein. The table records approximately 9,000 distinct CDR3 sequences, approximately 34% of them present only once. Sequencing was carried out using Tregs sorted from blood. These receptors were taken from a female donor with breast cancer.

V is TRBV6-6 and J is TRBJ2-1; TRBD2 matches 15 bases. The CDR3 spans 18 residues. Germline loops: CDR1 MNHNY, CDR2 SVGAGI (reference sequence). The V segment lost 5 bases and the J segment 3 bases; nucleotides outside the gene matches: 8. CDR3 sequence: CASSNAGLAGGRYNEQFF. The CDR3 DNA sequence: TGTGCCAGCAGTAACGCGGGACTAGCGGGGGGACGCTACAATGAGCAGTTCTTC.

In DNA form, the CDR3 reads TGTGCCAGCAGCTCAACTCCGGGACAGGGAGATCAGCCCCAGCATTTT. As protein: CASSSTPGQGDQPQHF. This chain connects TRBV7-8 to TRBJ1-5; 9 nucleotides align to TRBD1. Germline V gene lookup returns CDR1 SGHVS and CDR2 FQNEAQ. The CDR3 length is 16 residues. Trimming removed 4 bases from V and 5 bases from J; junction bases left unmatched: 9.

Points on this clonotype: A much larger clonotype is one base distant, so this may be a read error. This chain uses TRBV4-1 with TRBJ2-6, with D tentatively TRBD1 (6 bases). Germline values: CDR1 MGHRA, CDR2 YSYEKL. This CDR3 region has 17 residues. The CDR3 sequence is CASSQDQGMSGANALTF. CDR3 nucleotides: TGCGCCAGCAGCCAAGATCAGGGGATGTCTGGGGCCAACGCCCTGACTTTC.

In regard to this clonotype: This may come from a read error, since a much larger clone is one base off. The chain is built from TRBV6-2 or TRBV6-3 and TRBJ1-1, with D tentatively TRBD1 (5 bases). The V gene's germline CDR1 is MNHEY and CDR2 SVGEGT. The CDR3 covers 14 residues. The CDR3 DNA reads as TGTGCCAGCAGGAGCCCGGGGCGAGACACTGAAGCTTCCTTT. This translates into CASRSPGRDTEASF.

V and J are TRBV15 and TRBJ2-7; D call uncertain. The CDR3 totals 12 residues. Germline CDR1 and CDR2: LNHNV and YYDKDF (reference sequence). V lost 1 base and J lost 3, with 4 bases in between. The CDR3 bases are TGTGCCACCAGCAGAGTGGGCTACGAGCAGTACTTC. Encoded protein: CATSRVGYEQYF.

This rearrangement joins TRBV28 to TRBJ1-2, with a weak D call TRBD1 (6 bases). CDR3 length equals 20 residues. The germline V gene has CDR1 MDHEN and CDR2 SYDVKM. Trimming took 7 bases from V and 2 from J, leaving 32 bases between them. Written as DNA, the CDR3 is TGTGCCAGCAAACCCCCGACGGGACGGGCTTCCGAGGGGGGCAACTATGGCTACACCTTC. Protein sequence: CASKPPTGRASEGGNYGYTF.

The chain carries TRBV4-1 and TRBJ1-4; D gene unclear. The germline V gene has CDR1 MGHRA and CDR2 YSYEKL. The V gene lost 4 bases and the J gene lost 8 bases, with 14 bases spanning the gap. The CDR3 sequence is 14 residues long. The CDR3 nucleotides read TGCGCCAGCAGCCCCAGCGGGGTACGGGAAAAACTGTTTTTT. Protein sequence: CASSPSGVREKLFF.

The chain couples TRBV20-1 to TRBJ2-4; D not resolved. V was pared by 3 bases and J by 8 bases, with 8 bases between. CDR1 is DFQATT, CDR2 SNEGSKA, per germline (reference sequence). This CDR3 has 11 residues. CDR3 nucleotides: TGCAGTGCTAGCCTTGGGGACATTCAGTACTTC. Translated, it gives CSASLGDIQYF.

There are a few counts of this clonotype. The rearrangement links TRBV5-4 to TRBJ2-3; D gene uncertain. The CDR3 consists of 13 residues. Germline loops: CDR1 SGHNT, CDR2 YYREEE (reference sequence). The germline V and J ends were trimmed by 0 bases and 2 bases, with 4 bases remaining between them. The CDR3 DNA is TGTGCCAGCAGCTTGGCGACCACAGATACGCAGTATTTT. This codes for CASSLATTDTQYF.

The genes are TRBV6-1 and TRBJ1-5; D unclear. Between the trimmed V and J ends, which lost 6 bases and 4 bases, there was a span of 4 bases. Germline CDR1 is MNHNS and CDR2 is SASEGT. The CDR3 has 11 residues. CDR3 DNA: TGTGCCAGCAGGATTAATCAGCCCCAGCATTTT. Translating it yields CASRINQPQHF.

This clonotype ranks as medium-sized. This rearrangement joins TRBV20-1 to TRBJ2-3; 9 bases align to TRBD2. The CDR3 contains 14 residues. V lost 6 bases, J lost 2 bases, and 6 bases stayed unmatched. The germline gives CDR1 DFQATT, CDR2 SNEGSKA (reference sequence). This CDR3 reads CSATGTSFTDTQYF. CDR3 DNA: TGCAGTGCCACCGGGACTAGCTTCACAGATACGCAGTATTTT.

This clonotype was seen just once. V is TRBV13 and J is TRBJ1-2; D gene unclear. V was clipped by 2 bases and J by 4 bases, with 11 bases between them. The germline V gene has CDR1 PRHDT and CDR2 FYEKMQ (reference sequence). CDR3 length: 14 residues. The CDR3 sequence: CASSLTTGSYGYTF. The CDR3 bases are TGTGCCAGCAGCTTAACCACGGGATCCTATGGCTACACCTTC.

The chain is built from TRBV5-1 and TRBJ2-5, with D possibly matching TRBD2 (5 bases). Trimming took off 0 bases at V and 1 base at J, with 7 bases between the two ends. In germline, CDR1 is SGHRS, CDR2 YFSETQ. The CDR3 sequence is 14 residues long. The CDR3 DNA reads TGCGCCAGCAGCTTGGTCAGCGGCCAAGAGACCCAGTACTTC. This codes for CASSLVSGQETQYF.

This clonotype came up a few times. The gene calls are TRBV9 and TRBJ2-2; 7 bases are shared with TRBD2. Germline CDR1 and CDR2: SGDLS and YYNGEE. The CDR3 length is 16 residues. V lost 4 bases to trimming and J lost 6 bases; unmatched junction nucleotides: 12. The CDR3 sequence is CASSPRLIGLAGELFF. The CDR3, as DNA: TGTGCCAGCAGCCCGCGCCTGATCGGACTAGCCGGGGAGCTGTTTTTT.

In its sample, this clonotype is medium-sized (0.01 to 0.1%). The chain joins TRBV30 to TRBJ2-1, with 8 bases fitting TRBD2. Germline CDR1 GTSNPN, CDR2 SVGIG (reference sequence). V shed 1 base and J 9 bases; nucleotides not matched to a gene: 5. The CDR3 has 13 amino acids. This CDR3 is CAWSAAGGGEQFF. CDR3 DNA sequence: TGTGCCTGGAGTGCCGCGGGAGGCGGTGAGCAGTTCTTC.

This clonotype has more than one count but fewer than ten. The rearrangement joins TRBV20-1 to TRBJ2-4; D gene unclear. CDR3 length equals 14 residues. With 7 bases removed from V and 0 bases from J, the gap between germline ends came to 13 bases. From germline, CDR1 is DFQATT and CDR2 SNEGSKA (reference sequence). Written as DNA, the CDR3 is TGCAGTGTCGTGTTCGGTCTAGCCAAAAACATTCAGTACTTC. This sequence encodes CSVVFGLAKNIQYF.

The genes are TRBV20-1 and TRBJ2-5; TRBD1 aligns across 10 bases. Germline loops: CDR1 DFQATT, CDR2 SNEGSKA (reference sequence). This CDR3 spans 14 amino acids. Losses at the gene ends were 1 base for V and 4 bases for J; bases not matched to a gene: 3. The CDR3 DNA reads TGCAGTGCTAGAGTGACAGGGGGCGGAGAGACCCAGTACTTC. Protein sequence: CSARVTGGGETQYF.

The chain employs TRBV30 and TRBJ1-2; D is uncertain. There are 11 residues in the CDR3. V lost 0 bases and J 12 bases, leaving 11 bases between the germline ends. CDR1 is GTSNPN and CDR2 is SVGIG in the germline V gene (reference sequence). In DNA, the CDR3 is TGTGCCTGGAGTGTACTTTCGAAGCACACCTTC. This sequence encodes CAWSVLSKHTF.

This chain joins TRBV4-3 and TRBJ2-1; 13 bases align to TRBD2. Germline CDR1 reads LGHNA; CDR2 reads YSLEER. This CDR3 is built from 17 residues. V was pared by 0 bases and J by 8 bases, with 7 bases of the junction left unmatched. The CDR3 DNA reads as TGCGCCAGCAGCCAAGATCCTACTAGCGGGAGGGCCGATGAGCAGTTCTTC. Its translation is CASSQDPTSGRADEQFF.

The chain has TRBV12-3 or TRBV12-4 and TRBJ2-4; D uncertain. Trimming removed 7 bases from V and 1 base from J, with 14 bases in between. The CDR3 contains 15 residues. As DNA, the CDR3 is TGTGCCAGCACCCGCCAGGACCGGGCCAAAAACATTCAGTACTTC. Translating it yields CASTRQDRAKNIQYF.

This clonotype was seen a few times. This chain joins TRBV6-2 or TRBV6-3 and TRBJ2-2; TRBD1 matches at 8 bases. The CDR3 extends over 14 amino acids. Trimming removed 8 bases from V and 3 bases from J; junction bases left unmatched: 5. CDR1 is MNHEY and CDR2 is SVGEGT in the germline V gene. CDR3 amino acids: CASGKTGDTGELFF. The DNA of the CDR3 is TGTGCCAGCGGAAAGACAGGGGACACCGGGGAGCTGTTTTTT.

This sequence joins TRBV6-5 and TRBJ2-3; maybe TRBD1 (5 bases). Per the germline V gene, CDR1 is MNHEY and CDR2 is SVGAGI. The CDR3 covers 13 residues. V gave up 10 bases and J gave up 3 bases, with 14 bases separating them. CDR3 DNA: TGTGCCATAAAACAGGTTCAGACAGATACGCAGTATTTT. This sequence encodes CAIKQVQTDTQYF.